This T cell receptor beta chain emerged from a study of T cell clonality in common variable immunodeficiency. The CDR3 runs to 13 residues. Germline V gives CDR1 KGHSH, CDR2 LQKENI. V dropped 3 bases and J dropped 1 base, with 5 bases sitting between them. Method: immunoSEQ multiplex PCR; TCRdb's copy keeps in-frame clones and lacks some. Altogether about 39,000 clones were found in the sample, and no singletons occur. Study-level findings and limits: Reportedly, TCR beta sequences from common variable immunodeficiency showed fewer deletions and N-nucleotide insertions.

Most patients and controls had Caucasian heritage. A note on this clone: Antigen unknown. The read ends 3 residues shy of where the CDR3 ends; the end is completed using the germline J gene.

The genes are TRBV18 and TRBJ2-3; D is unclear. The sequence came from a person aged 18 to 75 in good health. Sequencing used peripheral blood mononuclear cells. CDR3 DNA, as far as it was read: TGTGCCAGCTCACCGGCCCGCACAGATACG. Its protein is CASSPARTDT. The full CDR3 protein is CASSPARTDTQYF. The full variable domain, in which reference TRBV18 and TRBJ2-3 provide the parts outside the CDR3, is NAGVMQNPRHLVRRRGQEARLRCSPMKGHSHVYWYRQLPEEGLKFMVYLQKENIIDESGMPKERFSAEFPKEGPSILRIQQVVRGDSAAYFCASSPARTDTQYFGPGTRLTVL.